Listed below are T cell receptor beta chains from one sample, sequenced in a study of shared T cell receptors in the human thymus. Method: immunoSEQ multiplex PCR; TCRdb's copy keeps in-frame clones and lacks some. The data hold 500,000 to 750,000 clones, with around 89% observed a single time. This same sample was also taken into another study, of human thymus T cells.

The sample taken for sequencing was thymocytes. These receptor sequences come from a boy under two years old with a congenital heart defect. The CDR3 runs from the conserved cysteine through the conserved F or W. A D gene is named only where the DNA matches it firmly. Size is omitted from some rows. Given values are once, few, many or a class for expanded clones.

j_call d_call clone_size v_call cdr3_nt cdr3_aa
TRBJ2-7 TRBD1 NA TRBV30 TGTGCCTGGAGTGTTGGTACAGGGGGGCAGTACGAGCAGTACTTC CAWSVGTGGQYEQYF
TRBJ1-4 TRBD1 NA TRBV6-1 TGTGCCAGCGGGACAGGGTTTTGGGAAAAACTGTTTTTT CASGTGFWEKLFF
TRBJ2-7 TRBD2 NA TRBV10-2 TGCGCCAGCAGTGGTCGGCTAGCGGGAGGGGGGGAGCAGTACTTC CASSGRLAGGGEQYF
TRBJ2-1 NA NA TRBV2 TGTGCCAGCAGTGAAGGTGGCGGGAAAGGGTTCGATGAGCAGTTCTTC CASSEGGGKGFDEQFF
TRBJ2-5 NA NA TRBV15 TGTGCCACCAGCAGAGATCGGCGGGAGACCCAGTACTTC CATSRDRRETQYF
TRBJ2-1 TRBD2 NA TRBV27 TGTGCCAGCAGTCCCGGGACTAGGGGCAATGAGCAGTTCTTC CASSPGTRGNEQFF
TRBJ2-7 TRBD2 NA TRBV27 TGTGCCAGCAGTTTGTGGCCTAGCGGGAGATACGAGCAGTACTTC CASSLWPSGRYEQYF
TRBJ2-2 TRBD1 NA TRBV10-1 TGCGCCAGCAGTGAGAGGGGACAGGGGAATACCGGGGAGCTGTTTTTT CASSERGQGNTGELFF
TRBJ2-1 NA once TRBV28 TGTGCCAGCAGTTTCCCCAGGGGGGTGGGCAATGAGCAGTTCTTC CASSFPRGVGNEQFF
TRBJ2-7 TRBD2 few TRBV7-9 TGTGCCAGCAGCCCGGGGGGGGAAGGCGAATACTTC CASSPGGEGEYF
TRBJ2-3 NA NA TRBV6-5 TGTGCCAGCAGTTACAGACCTAGCGAGAACACAGATACGAAGTATTTT CASSYRPSENTDTKYF
TRBJ2-3 TRBD1 NA TRBV2 TGTGCCAGCAGTGACACCACAGGGGCAGATACGCAGTATTTT CASSDTTGADTQYF
TRBJ1-5 NA NA TRBV6-1 TGTGCCAGCAGTGAAGCCAGGCCGAATCAGCCCCAGCATTTT CASSEARPNQPQHF
TRBJ2-7 NA NA TRBV6-5 TGTGCCAGCAGTTATAAAAACATGCCGCCCTACGAGCAGTACTTC CASSYKNMPPYEQYF
TRBJ2-7 NA few TRBV9 TGTGCCAGCAGCACCGGGACAGGGGCTACTAGCGGGATCCACGAGCAGTACTTC CASSTGTGATSGIHEQYF
TRBJ1-3 NA NA TRBV14 TGTGCCAGCAGCCAAGAACAGTCTGGAAACACCATATATTTT CASSQEQSGNTIYF
TRBJ1-4 NA NA TRBV7-9 TGTGCCAGCAGCCTGGAGGGTCCAACTAATGAAAAACTGTTTTTT CASSLEGPTNEKLFF
TRBJ2-5 NA NA TRBV27 TGTGCCAGCAGTTCCCGAATCCCGGAGACTAAAGTTCAAGAGACCCAGTACTTC CASSSRIPETKVQETQYF
TRBJ2-7 NA NA TRBV11-2 TGTGCCAGCAGCGTCGGACTTCGGATCTCCTACGAGCAGTACTTC CASSVGLRISYEQYF
TRBJ2-3 TRBD2 NA TRBV27 TGTGCCAGCAGTTTACCTAGCGGGGGTAGCACAGATACGCAGTATTTT CASSLPSGGSTDTQYF
TRBJ2-1 NA NA TRBV5-4 TGTGCCAGCAGCTTACGGGACACTGAGCAGTTCTTC CASSLRDTEQFF
TRBJ1-2 TRBD1 NA TRBV12-5 TGTGCTAGTGGTTTGGGGCCAGGGGGCTTAGGTGTTATCGGGGAGTATGGCTACACCTTC CASGLGPGGLGVIGEYGYTF
TRBJ2-1 TRBD2 NA TRBV6-1 TGTGCCAGCAGTGCAACTAGCGGGAGACAGGTTGAGCAGTTCTTC CASSATSGRQVEQFF
TRBJ2-2 TRBD1 NA TRBV7-9 TGTGCCAGCAGCTGGTACAGGGGATACACCGGGGAGCTGTTTTTT CASSWYRGYTGELFF
TRBJ2-2 NA NA TRBV5-4 TGTGCCAGCAGCTTGGCCGGGCTTGGGAGGACCGGGACCGGGGAGCTGTTTTTT CASSLAGLGRTGTGELFF
TRBJ2-2 NA NA TRBV28 TGTGCCAGCACCACTGATGCTGCAGGGGACACCGGGGAGCTGTTTTTT CASTTDAAGDTGELFF
TRBJ1-1 NA NA TRBV6-5 TGTGCCAGCAGTTACTCATCGTACACTGAAGCTTTCTTT CASSYSSYTEAFF
TRBJ1-1 NA NA TRBV27 TGTGCCAGCAGCTCCCAGGGGTACACTGAAGCTTTCTTT CASSSQGYTEAFF
TRBJ2-7 TRBD2 NA TRBV18 TGTGCCAGCTCCCAGCCGGGACTAGCGGGAGACCGGTCCTACGAGCAGTACTTC CASSQPGLAGDRSYEQYF
TRBJ2-5 TRBD2 NA TRBV30 TGTGCCTGGAGTAACGCGTCTGGGGGGGAAGAGACCCAGTACTTC CAWSNASGGEETQYF
TRBJ2-1 NA NA TRBV4-1 TGCGCCAGCAGCCAAGTCCGGGGAGGTAACAATGAGCAGTTCTTC CASSQVRGGNNEQFF
TRBJ2-2 TRBD2 NA TRBV7-6 TGTGCCAGCAGTTCTGGACTAGCGGGAGGCGGGGAGCTGTTTTTT CASSSGLAGGGELFF